This passage covers 30 T cell receptor beta chains from one sample sequenced in a study of blood T cell repertoires in COVID-19. Data came from immunoSEQ multiplex PCR; TCRdb stores just in-frame clones and leaves some out. The data contain 200,000 to 300,000 clones, approximately 89% of them singletons. Sequenced sample: peripheral blood. These receptors all stem from a young woman with COVID-19, enrolled during active disease.

V usage is TRBV27 and J usage is TRBJ2-1, with TRBD2 identical over 12 bases. Germline V gene sequence: CDR1 MNHEY, CDR2 SMNVEV (reference sequence). The trim removed 2 bases at V and 5 bases at J, leaving 1 base unmatched. CDR3 length: 15 amino acids. The CDR3 region is CASSLRTSGNNEQFF. As DNA, the CDR3 is TGTGCCAGCAGTTTACGGACTAGCGGGAACAATGAGCAGTTCTTC.

The chain recombines TRBV28 with TRBJ1-4, with 9 bases identical to TRBD1. Germline V gene data show CDR1 as MDHEN and CDR2 as SYDVKM. The CDR3 runs to 17 residues. The V gene end was trimmed by 5 bases and the J gene end by 1 base; junction bases not matched to a gene: 8. The CDR3 sequence: CASSVNRGRKTNEKLFF. CDR3 DNA sequence: TGTGCCAGCAGTGTAAACAGGGGGCGCAAAACTAATGAAAAACTGTTTTTT.

The chain links TRBV24-1 to TRBJ1-2; a weak D match, TRBD1 (6 bases). With 3 bases removed from V and 3 bases from J, the gap between germline ends came to 10 bases. CDR3 length equals 14 residues. CDR1 and CDR2 from the germline V gene are KGHDR and SFDVKD. CDR3 sequence reads: CATSDVQGDYGYTF. CDR3 DNA: TGTGCCACCAGTGATGTACAGGGAGACTATGGCTACACCTTC.

This chain links TRBV4-3 with TRBJ2-1; D perhaps matches TRBD2 (5 bases). Trimming shortened V by 4 bases and J by 3 bases, and 13 bases separated the two germline ends. CDR1 is LGHNA, CDR2 YSLEER, per germline. There are 15 residues in the CDR3. CDR3 in DNA: TGCGCCAGCAGCCTTGGACTCCCCAACTACAATGAGCAGTTCTTC. Translating it yields CASSLGLPNYNEQFF.

The CDR3 here is CASSEIRMEQYF. The CDR3 DNA reads as TGCGCCAGCAGTGAAATCAGGATGGAGCAGTACTTC. The chain recombines TRBV10-2 with TRBJ2-7; D is unclear. The CDR3 is 12 residues long. Germline CDR1 WSHSY, CDR2 SAAADI. V lost 3 bases to trimming and J lost 7 bases, with 10 bases between them.

The chain couples TRBV10-3 to TRBJ2-7; 8 positions agree with TRBD1. The CDR3 has 14 amino acids. V was pared by 4 bases and J by 0 bases, with 2 bases of the junction left unmatched. The germline V gene encodes CDR1 ENHRY and CDR2 SYGVKD. The CDR3 here is CAISGQGSSYEQYF. CDR3 nucleotide sequence: TGTGCCATCAGTGGACAGGGGTCCTCCTACGAGCAGTACTTC.

This rearrangement joins TRBV15 to TRBJ2-5, with 7 bases lining up with TRBD2. Germline V gives CDR1 LNHNV, CDR2 YYDKDF (reference sequence). The CDR3 spans 14 residues. V lost 5 bases and J lost 9; bases outside the gene matches: 12. Written as DNA, the CDR3 is TGTGCCACCAGCGGGGACTATCAGGTGGCGGCCCAGTACTTC. Residues: CATSGDYQVAAQYF.

The J gene is TRBJ2-5, the V gene TRBV24-1, with D possibly TRBD2 on 5 matching bases. Germline V lookup: CDR1 KGHDR, CDR2 SFDVKD. This CDR3 is 12 amino acids long. V lost 4 bases and J 10 bases, leaving 12 bases between the germline ends. The CDR3 DNA reads TGTGCCACCAGTGAAAGCGGACGAGGCCAGTACTTC. Translated, it gives CATSESGRGQYF.

The chain has TRBV3-1 (or the pseudogene TRBV3-2) and TRBJ2-7; 13 nucleotides line up with TRBD2. Germline V gives CDR1 LGHDT, CDR2 YNNKEL (reference sequence). Trimming removed 4 bases from V and 0 bases from J; junction bases left unmatched: 12. CDR3 length equals 19 residues. Here the CDR3 DNA reads TGTGCCAGCAGCCCCTTACCACCCGGACTAGCGGGAGTCTCCTACGAGCAGTACGTC. Its translation is CASSPLPPGLAGVSYEQYV.

This clone has only one observation. The J gene is TRBJ2-3, the V gene TRBV4-3, with 9 bases that match TRBD2. V shed 0 bases and J 9 bases; nucleotides not matched to a gene: 4. Germline values: CDR1 LGHNA, CDR2 YSLEER. This CDR3 contains 14 residues. Here the CDR3 DNA reads TGCGCCAGCAGCCAAGAAATAGCGGGAGACACGCAGTATTTT. Translated: CASSQEIAGDTQYF.

The chain joins TRBV9 to TRBJ2-7; the match to TRBD1 covers 8 bases. The germline V gene has CDR1 SGDLS and CDR2 YYNGEE. There are 16 residues in the CDR3. V trimming: 0 bases; J trimming: 4 bases; junction bases outside the gene matches: 9. CDR3 region: CASSVGVGQGAYEQYF. CDR3 DNA: TGTGCCAGCAGCGTAGGTGTGGGTCAGGGGGCTTACGAGCAGTACTTC.

The rearrangement uses TRBV3-1 (or the pseudogene TRBV3-2) and TRBJ1-2; D is ambiguous. V lost 0 bases and J 3 bases, leaving 8 bases between the germline ends. CDR3 length: 14 residues. Germline V lookup: CDR1 LGHDT, CDR2 YNNKEL (reference sequence). CDR3 nucleotides: TGTGCCAGCAGCCAAGAGCGCGGTTACTATGGCTACACCTTC. This translates into CASSQERGYYGYTF.

The rearrangement links TRBV6-5 to TRBJ2-1; 7 bases are shared with TRBD2. This CDR3 comprises 13 residues. Germline V lookup: CDR1 MNHEY, CDR2 SVGAGI. V lost 6 bases to trimming and J lost 6 bases; unmatched junction nucleotides: 5. CDR3 in DNA: TGTGCCAGCAGGGACGCGGGGGTCAATGAGCAGTTCTTC. Amino acid sequence: CASRDAGVNEQFF.

This chain links TRBV5-6 with TRBJ1-5; TRBD1 aligns across 7 bases. Germline V gene sequence: CDR1 SGHDT, CDR2 YYEEEE. Germline trimming cut 4 bases from V and 4 bases from J; bases unmatched to any gene: 11. The CDR3 loop spans 16 amino acids. CDR3 nucleotides: TGTGCCAGCAGCCCCGGGAGGGGGCGAAGTAATCAGCCCCAGCATTTT. This gives the protein CASSPGRGRSNQPQHF.

The chain couples TRBV29-1 to TRBJ1-2; 8 bases line up with TRBD1. This CDR3 region has 13 residues. The junction had 5 bases not matched to a gene; V was cut back by 6 bases and J by 2 bases. Germline CDR1 SQVTM, CDR2 ANQGSEA. The CDR3 loop is CSVQGDGNYGYTF. CDR3 nucleotide sequence: TGCAGCGTACAGGGGGACGGAAACTATGGCTACACCTTC.

This clone has more than one count but fewer than ten. The chain uses TRBV18 and TRBJ2-2; D might be TRBD1 (6 bases). Germline V gene data show CDR1 as KGHSH and CDR2 as LQKENI. V was pared by 9 bases and J by 2 bases, with 19 bases between. The CDR3 sequence is 16 residues long. The CDR3 coding sequence is TGTGCCAGTAAACCGGGACACATTTACAACACCGGGGAGCTGTTTTTT. It codes for CASKPGHIYNTGELFF.

J is TRBJ2-1 and V is TRBV11-2; tentative D call: TRBD1 (6 bases). The CDR3 has 16 amino acids. The germline V and J ends were trimmed by 1 base and 5 bases, with 15 bases remaining between them. Germline CDR1 SGHAT, CDR2 FQNNGV. The CDR3 nucleotides read TGTGCCAGCAGCTTAGTCTCTAGGACAGCCAACAATGAGCAGTTCTTC. This encodes CASSLVSRTANNEQFF.

The chain is built from TRBV2 and TRBJ2-5; D gene ambiguous. CDR3 length: 10 amino acids. CDR1 is SNHLY, CDR2 FYNNEI, per germline. V lost 6 bases, J lost 5 bases, and 4 bases lay in between. CDR3 sequence: CASSGETQYF. The CDR3 bases are TGTGCCAGCAGCGGGGAGACCCAGTACTTC. Full variable domain (missing parts from reference TRBV2 and TRBJ2-5): EPEVTQTPSHQVTQMGQEVILRCVPISNHLYFYWYRQILGQKVEFLVSFYNNEISEKSEIFDDQFSVERPDGSNFTLKIRSTKLEDSAMYFCASSGETQYFGPGTRLLVL.

The chain carries TRBV30 and TRBJ2-3; D uncertain. Germline CDR1 and CDR2: GTSNPN and SVGIG (reference sequence). Between the trimmed V and J ends, which lost 5 bases and 2 bases, there was a span of 5 bases. The CDR3 totals 11 residues. The CDR3 DNA reads as TGTGCCTGGGCTAACACAGATACGCAGTATTTT. Amino acids: CAWANTDTQYF.

The rearrangement uses TRBV2 and TRBJ2-7, with TRBD1 matching over 7 bases. V was clipped by 5 bases and J by 2 bases; unmatched bases: 12. This CDR3 spans 16 amino acids. CDR1 SNHLY and CDR2 FYNNEI come from the germline V gene. The CDR3 region is CASSRSDPTGTYEQYF. In DNA form, the CDR3 reads TGTGCCAGCAGTAGGTCGGATCCGACAGGGACCTACGAGCAGTACTTC.

The chain recombines TRBV19 with TRBJ2-3; 12 nucleotides line up with TRBD2. CDR1 and CDR2 (germline): LNHDA, SQIVND (reference sequence). J was trimmed by 4 bases and V by 6 bases; bases with no gene match: 2. This CDR3 contains 14 residues. The CDR3 DNA reads TGTGCCAGTAGGACTAGCGGGAGATCAGATACGCAGTATTTT. Protein product: CASRTSGRSDTQYF.

This clone was recorded a few times. V usage is TRBV5-1 and J usage is TRBJ2-1, with 9 bases that match TRBD1. CDR3 size: 14 residues. The J segment lost 7 bases and the V segment lost 0 bases, leaving 2 bases of the junction unmatched. Germline values: CDR1 SGHRS, CDR2 YFSETQ. In DNA, the CDR3 is TGCGCCAGCAGCTTGGGACAGGGGGTGAATGAGCAGTTCTTC. Protein sequence: CASSLGQGVNEQFF.

The V call is TRBV4-2, the J call TRBJ1-5; 7 bases fit TRBD1. The germline V gene encodes CDR1 LGHNA and CDR2 YNFKEQ. J lost 3 bases, V lost 6 bases, and 17 bases had no gene match. The CDR3 has 18 residues. The CDR3: CASSPRGTPGGINQPQHF. Here the CDR3 DNA reads TGTGCCAGCAGTCCAAGAGGGACGCCAGGGGGTATCAATCAGCCCCAGCATTTT.

The V gene is TRBV19, the J gene TRBJ2-7, with D tentatively TRBD2 (5 bases). CDR1 and CDR2 (germline): LNHDA, SQIVND (reference sequence). The germline V and J ends were trimmed by 8 bases and 0 bases, with 8 bases remaining between them. The CDR3 has 12 residues. CDR3 DNA: TGTGCCAGTGGTGCGGGCTCCTACGAGCAGTACTTC. This codes for CASGAGSYEQYF.

The chain combines TRBV27 with TRBJ2-1; 9 positions match TRBD2. After removal of 2 bases from V and 7 bases from J, the junction contained 6 bases not matched to a gene. This CDR3 spans 15 amino acids. CDR1 is MNHEY and CDR2 is SMNVEV in the germline V gene (reference sequence). The CDR3 bases are TGTGCCAGCAGTTTAGCGGGAGGGGGGTGGAATGAGCAGTTCTTC. Amino acids: CASSLAGGGWNEQFF.

This clone was seen only a few times. This specimen includes other DNA sequences encoding the same CDR3. The V and J genes are TRBV28 and TRBJ2-2; D may be TRBD1 (6 bases). V was trimmed by 6 bases and J by 2 bases, leaving 7 bases between them. CDR3 length equals 13 residues. The V gene's germline CDR1 is MDHEN and CDR2 SYDVKM. The DNA of the CDR3 is TGTGCCAGCAGGGACAGAAACACCGGGGAGCTGTTTTTT. Translation gives CASRDRNTGELFF.

The chain links TRBV13 to TRBJ2-3; tentatively, D is TRBD2 (5 bases). Trimming left V 4 bases short and J 6 bases short, with 20 bases between. Germline V gene data show CDR1 as PRHDT and CDR2 as FYEKMQ (reference sequence). This CDR3 region has 16 residues. CDR3 nucleotide sequence: TGTGCCAGCAGCTCCCCACTAGACCTCTTTGGGGATACGCAGTATTTT. Its translation is CASSSPLDLFGDTQYF.

V usage is TRBV4-3 and J usage is TRBJ2-1, with TRBD2 as a possible D gene (5 bases). Germline V gene data show CDR1 as LGHNA and CDR2 as YSLEER. CDR3 length: 15 residues. The V and J ends lost 3 bases and 0 bases respectively, with 9 bases between them. The CDR3 region is CASSHSGYSYNEQFF. CDR3 nucleotides: TGCGCCAGCAGCCACAGCGGATACTCCTACAATGAGCAGTTCTTC.

This clone was seen once. V usage is TRBV4-3 and J usage is TRBJ2-5; D may be TRBD2 (6 bases). From germline, CDR1 is LGHNA and CDR2 YSLEER. This CDR3 comprises 15 residues. Between the trimmed V and J ends, which lost 0 bases and 7 bases, there was a span of 15 bases. The DNA for the CDR3 is TGCGCCAGCAGCCAAGATTCCCAACTAGCTGGGACCCAGTACTTC. This codes for CASSQDSQLAGTQYF.

This chain joins TRBV7-9 and TRBJ1-2; D is undetermined. This CDR3 contains 15 residues. The V end was cut by 1 base, the J end by 2 bases, with 11 bases between. Per the germline V gene, CDR1 is SEHNR and CDR2 is FQNEAQ (reference sequence). In DNA, the CDR3 is TGTGCCAGCAGCTTAGATCTTGAGAGAAACTATGGCTACACCTTC. It translates to CASSLDLERNYGYTF.